Listed below are T cell receptor beta chains from one sample, sequenced in a study of beta chain features in type 1 diabetes. TCRdb's table, derived via immunoSEQ multiplex PCR, lists solely in-frame clones and lacks some. The sample lists under 200,000 clones; under 9.5% were seen once. The source material was central memory CD4+ T cells from blood. The receptors were gathered from a man aged 18 to 29 in good health. The CDR3 runs from the conserved cysteine through the conserved F or W. D genes are given only for firm matches. Clone size appears in some rows only: once, few, many, or a class for an expanded clone.

TRBV7-3	-	TRBJ1-6	TRBD1	CASSKLPQGALYNSPLHF	TGTGCCAGCAGTAAACTTCCACAGGGGGCACTCTATAATTCACCCCTCCACTTT
TRBV28	-	TRBJ2-7	-	CASSSPRGGLSSYEQYF	TGTGCCAGCAGTTCCCCAAGAGGAGGGTTGTCCTCCTACGAGCAGTACTTC
TRBV30	many	TRBJ2-5	-	CAWSRGTQETQYF	TGTGCCTGGAGCCGGGGGACCCAAGAGACCCAGTACTTC
TRBV7-8	-	TRBJ2-1	TRBD2	CASSFSRTSGRNEQFF	TGTGCCAGCAGCTTCTCTAGGACTAGCGGGAGGAATGAGCAGTTCTTC
TRBV5-1	many	TRBJ2-7	-	CASSPQAFQGSYEQYF	TGCGCCAGCAGCCCTCAGGCTTTCCAGGGAAGTTACGAGCAGTACTTC
TRBV7-8	many	TRBJ1-2	-	CASSLGQIYGYTF	TGTGCCAGCAGCTTAGGGCAGATCTATGGCTACACCTTC
TRBV11-2	-	TRBJ2-3	-	CASSHNRHRTDTQYF	TGTGCCAGCAGCCATAACCGGCACAGGACAGATACGCAGTATTTT
TRBV7-2	many	TRBJ2-7	TRBD1	CASSKTGSEQYF	TGTGCCAGCAGCAAGACAGGGAGCGAGCAGTACTTC
TRBV28	-	TRBJ1-4	TRBD1	CASSGTGWEKLFF	TGTGCCAGCAGCGGGACAGGGTGGGAAAAACTGTTTTTT
TRBV7-3	-	TRBJ2-5	-	CASSLALATSGKTQYF	TGTGCCAGCAGCTTAGCGCTAGCCACCTCGGGAAAGACCCAGTACTTC
TRBV4-1	many	TRBJ2-5	TRBD1	CASSHGWDRYQETQYF	TGCGCCAGCAGCCACGGTTGGGACAGGTACCAAGAGACCCAGTACTTC
TRBV29-1	-	TRBJ2-7	-	CSVPGDSYEQYF	TGCAGCGTACCGGGAGACTCCTACGAGCAGTACTTC
TRBV28	-	TRBJ1-1	-	CASTYLAHTEAFF	TGTGCCAGCACCTACCTCGCCCACACTGAAGCTTTCTTT
TRBV7-2	-	TRBJ2-1	-	CASSRDKNNEQFF	TGTGCCAGCAGCCGGGACAAAAACAATGAGCAGTTCTTC
TRBV6-6	-	TRBJ2-5	TRBD1	CASRDRGIVQETQYF	TGTGCCAGCAGAGACAGGGGGATAGTCCAAGAGACCCAGTACTTC
TRBV5-5	few	TRBJ2-1	-	CASSLQGTYNEQFF	TGTGCCAGCAGCTTGCAGGGAACCTACAATGAGCAGTTCTTC
TRBV28	-	TRBJ1-1	-	CASSSPYRRRNTEAFF	TGTGCCAGCAGTTCCCCATACCGAAGGAGGAACACTGAAGCTTTCTTT
TRBV19	-	TRBJ1-1	-	CASKSGGRIYTEAFF	TGTGCCAGTAAAAGCGGGGGAAGGATCTACACTGAAGCTTTCTTT
TRBV14	few	TRBJ1-3	-	CASSPRYGARGNTIYF	TGTGCCAGCAGCCCCCGTTATGGGGCGCGTGGAAACACCATATATTTT
TRBV7-9	few	TRBJ1-4	TRBD1	CASSIAQGDEKLFF	TGTGCCAGCAGCATCGCACAGGGGGATGAAAAACTGTTTTTT
TRBV7-3	-	TRBJ2-3	-	CASSLNDQDYTQYF	TGTGCCAGCAGCTTAAATGACCAAGACTATACGCAGTATTTT
TRBV7-3	-	TRBJ2-3	TRBD2	CASSTSGAHTDTQYF	TGTGCCAGCAGTACTAGCGGGGCTCACACAGATACGCAGTATTTT